The present entry profiles one T cell receptor (beta chain) with its context. Its antigen remains unidentified. This specimen belongs to a study of OX40 agonist ivuxolimab in advanced cancers. Study overall: Patients assigned to dose escalation were diagnosed with hepatocellular carcinoma, melanoma, renal cell or head and neck cancer.

Some clones are missing from TCRdb's copy, which holds only in-frame ones; the method was immunoSEQ multiplex PCR. The sample lists roughly 120,000 clones; roughly 90% were seen once. Notes on the study in general: The work left the antigen specificity of expanded peripheral T cells undetermined. Expansion of clones was among the lowest in partial responders at 0.1-3.0 mg/kg.

The sequence came from an adult with an advanced solid tumor such as melanoma, head and neck, liver or kidney cancer. The source material was CD4+ or CD8+ T cells sorted from blood, sampled in a trial of the OX40 agonist ivuxolimab.

The CDR3 spells CASSAEGPHRDEQFF. The CDR3 nucleotides read TGTGCCAGCAGCGCGGAGGGACCCCACAGGGATGAGCAGTTCTTC. The chain combines TRBV9 with TRBJ2-1; D possibly matches TRBD1 or TRBD2 (6 bases each). V was shortened by 3 bases and J by 8 bases, with 18 bases between the two germline ends. Germline V CDR1 and CDR2: SGDLS, YYNGEE. This CDR3 region has 15 residues.